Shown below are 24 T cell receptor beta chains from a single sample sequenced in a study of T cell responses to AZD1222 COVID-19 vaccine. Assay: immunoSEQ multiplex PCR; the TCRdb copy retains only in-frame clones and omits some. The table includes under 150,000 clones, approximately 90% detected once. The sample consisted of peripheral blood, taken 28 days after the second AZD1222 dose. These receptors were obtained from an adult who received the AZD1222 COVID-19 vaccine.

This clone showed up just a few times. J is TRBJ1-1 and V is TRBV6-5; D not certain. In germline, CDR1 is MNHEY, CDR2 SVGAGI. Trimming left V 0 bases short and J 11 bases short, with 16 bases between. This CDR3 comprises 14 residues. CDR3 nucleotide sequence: TGTGCCAGCAGTTACTCGAAAGTCGGGCTAAGGGCTTTCTTT. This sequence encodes CASSYSKVGLRAFF.

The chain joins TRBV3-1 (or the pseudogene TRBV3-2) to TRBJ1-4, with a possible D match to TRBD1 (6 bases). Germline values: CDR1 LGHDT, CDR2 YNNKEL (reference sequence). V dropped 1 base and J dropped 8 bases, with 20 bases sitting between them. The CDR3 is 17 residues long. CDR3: CASSQGPNRVAGEKLFF. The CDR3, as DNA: TGTGCCAGCAGCCAAGGCCCGAACAGGGTCGCAGGGGAAAAACTGTTTTTT.

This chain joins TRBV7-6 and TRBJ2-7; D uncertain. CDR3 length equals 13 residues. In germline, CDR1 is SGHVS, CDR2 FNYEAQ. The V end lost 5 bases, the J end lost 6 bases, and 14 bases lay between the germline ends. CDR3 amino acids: CASSPGSVGEQYF. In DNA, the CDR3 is TGTGCCAGCAGCCCTGGGTCTGTCGGCGAGCAGTACTTC.

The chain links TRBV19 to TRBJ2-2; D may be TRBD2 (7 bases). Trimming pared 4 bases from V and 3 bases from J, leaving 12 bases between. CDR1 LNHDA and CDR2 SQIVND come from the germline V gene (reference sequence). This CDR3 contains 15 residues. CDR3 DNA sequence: TGTGCCAGTAGTACCGGGGGGCCGTACACCGGGGAGCTGTTTTTT. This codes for CASSTGGPYTGELFF.

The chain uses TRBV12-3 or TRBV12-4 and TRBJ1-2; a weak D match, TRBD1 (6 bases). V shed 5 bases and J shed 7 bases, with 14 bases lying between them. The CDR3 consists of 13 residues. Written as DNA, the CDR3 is TGTGCCAGCAGTATACTTACAGGGTCTGGCTACACCTTC. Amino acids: CASSILTGSGYTF.

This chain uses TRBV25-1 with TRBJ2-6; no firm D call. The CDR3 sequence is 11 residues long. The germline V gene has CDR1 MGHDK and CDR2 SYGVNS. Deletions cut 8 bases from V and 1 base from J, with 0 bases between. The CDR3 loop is CASSGANVLTF. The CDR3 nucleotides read TGTGCCAGCTCTGGGGCCAACGTCCTGACTTTC.

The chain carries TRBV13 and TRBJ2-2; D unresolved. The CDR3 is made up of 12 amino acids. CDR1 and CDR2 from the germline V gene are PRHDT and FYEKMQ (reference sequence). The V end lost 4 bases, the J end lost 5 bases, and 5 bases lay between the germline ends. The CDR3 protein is CASSSGTGELFF. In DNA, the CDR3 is TGTGCCAGCAGCTCCGGAACCGGGGAGCTGTTTTTT.

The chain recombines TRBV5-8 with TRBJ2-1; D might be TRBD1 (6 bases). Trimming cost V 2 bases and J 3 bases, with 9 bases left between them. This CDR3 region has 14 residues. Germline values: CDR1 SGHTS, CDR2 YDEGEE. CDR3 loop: CASSLPTGYNEQFF. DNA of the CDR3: TGTGCCAGCAGCTTACCGACAGGCTACAATGAGCAGTTCTTC. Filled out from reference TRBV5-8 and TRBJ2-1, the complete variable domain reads EAGVTQSPTHLIKTRGQQATLRCSPISGHTSVYWYQQALGLGLQFLLWYDEGEERNRGNFPPRFSGRQFPNYSSELNVNALELEDSALYLCASSLPTGYNEQFFGPGTRLTVL.

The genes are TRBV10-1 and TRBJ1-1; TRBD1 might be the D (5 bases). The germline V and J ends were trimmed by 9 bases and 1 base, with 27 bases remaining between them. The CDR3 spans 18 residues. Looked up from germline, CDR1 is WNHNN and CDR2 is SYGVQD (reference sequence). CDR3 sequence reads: CARNIYSGTLGGNTEAFF. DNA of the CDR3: TGCGCCAGAAATATCTACAGTGGGACCCTTGGGGGGAACACTGAAGCTTTCTTT.

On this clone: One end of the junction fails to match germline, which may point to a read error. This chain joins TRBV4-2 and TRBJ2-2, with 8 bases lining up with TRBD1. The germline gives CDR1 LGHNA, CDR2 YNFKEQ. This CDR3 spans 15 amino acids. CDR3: CASTQAGGAAGELFF. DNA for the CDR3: TGTGCCAGCACCCAAGCAGGGGGCGCCGCCGGGGAGCTGTTTTTT.

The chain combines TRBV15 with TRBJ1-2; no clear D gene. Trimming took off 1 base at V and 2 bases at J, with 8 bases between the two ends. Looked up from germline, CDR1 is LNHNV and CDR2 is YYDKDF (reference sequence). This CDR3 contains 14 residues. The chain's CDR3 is CATSRGEGNYGYTF. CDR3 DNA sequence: TGTGCCACCAGCAGAGGAGAGGGAAACTATGGCTACACCTTC. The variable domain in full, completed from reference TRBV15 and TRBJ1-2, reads DAMVIQNPRYQVTQFGKPVTLSCSQTLNHNVMYWYQQKSSQAPKLLFHYYDKDFNNEADTPDNFQSRRPNTSFCFLDIRSPGLGDTAMYLCATSRGEGNYGYTFGSGTRLTVV.

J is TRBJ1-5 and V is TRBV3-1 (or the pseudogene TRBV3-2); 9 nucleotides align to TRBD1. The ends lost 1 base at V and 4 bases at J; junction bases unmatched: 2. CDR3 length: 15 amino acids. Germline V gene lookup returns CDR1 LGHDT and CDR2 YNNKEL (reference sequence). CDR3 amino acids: CASSQGTGDNQPQHF. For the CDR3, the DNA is TGTGCCAGCAGCCAAGGGACAGGGGATAATCAGCCCCAGCATTTT.

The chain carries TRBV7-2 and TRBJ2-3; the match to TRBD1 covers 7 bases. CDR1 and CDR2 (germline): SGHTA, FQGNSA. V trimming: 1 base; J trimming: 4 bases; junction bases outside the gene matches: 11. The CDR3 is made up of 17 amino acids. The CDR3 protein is CASSLVGTALSADTQYF. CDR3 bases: TGTGCCAGCAGCTTAGTCGGGACAGCGCTAAGTGCAGATACGCAGTATTTT. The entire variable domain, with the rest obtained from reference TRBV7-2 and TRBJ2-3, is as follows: GAGVSQSPSNKVTEKGKDVELRCDPISGHTALYWYRQSLGQGLEFLIYFQGNSAPDKSGLPSDRFSAERTGGSVSTLTIQRTQQEDSAVYLCASSLVGTALSADTQYFGPGTRLTVL.

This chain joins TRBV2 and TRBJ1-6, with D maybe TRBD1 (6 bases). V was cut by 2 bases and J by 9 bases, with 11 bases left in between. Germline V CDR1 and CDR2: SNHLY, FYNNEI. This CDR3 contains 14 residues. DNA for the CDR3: TGTGCCAGCAGTGAACAGGGGCAGGGTTCACCCCTCCACTTT. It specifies CASSEQGQGSPLHF.

The chain's CDR3 is CASSELSGVYEQYF. The CDR3 DNA follows: TGTGCCAGCAGCGAACTTTCAGGCGTTTACGAGCAGTACTTC. V usage is TRBV2 and J usage is TRBJ2-7; D not resolved. From germline, CDR1 is SNHLY and CDR2 FYNNEI. Trimming took 6 bases from V and 4 from J, leaving 16 bases between them. There are 14 residues in the CDR3.

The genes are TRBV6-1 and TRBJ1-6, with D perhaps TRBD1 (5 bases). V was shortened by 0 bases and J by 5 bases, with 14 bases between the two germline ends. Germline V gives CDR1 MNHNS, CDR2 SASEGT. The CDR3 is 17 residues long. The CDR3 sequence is CASSEARGARDNSPLHF. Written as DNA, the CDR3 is TGTGCCAGCAGTGAAGCTCGAGGGGCCCGGGATAATTCACCCCTCCACTTT.

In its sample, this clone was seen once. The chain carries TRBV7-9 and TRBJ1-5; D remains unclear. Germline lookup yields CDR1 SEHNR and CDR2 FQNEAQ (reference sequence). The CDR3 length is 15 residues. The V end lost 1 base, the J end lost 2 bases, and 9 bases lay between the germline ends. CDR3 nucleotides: TGTGCCAGCAGCTTAGGGCGGTTCGGCAATCAGCCCCAGCATTTT. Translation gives CASSLGRFGNQPQHF.

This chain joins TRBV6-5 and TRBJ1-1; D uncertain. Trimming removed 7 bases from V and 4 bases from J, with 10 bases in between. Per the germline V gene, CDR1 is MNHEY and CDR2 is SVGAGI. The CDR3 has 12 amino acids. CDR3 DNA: TGTGCCAGCAACAAGGTCCTCACTGAAGCTTTCTTT. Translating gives CASNKVLTEAFF.

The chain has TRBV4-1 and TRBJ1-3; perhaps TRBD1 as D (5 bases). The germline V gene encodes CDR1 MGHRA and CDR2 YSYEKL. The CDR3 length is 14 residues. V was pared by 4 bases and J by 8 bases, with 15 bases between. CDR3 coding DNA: TGCGCCAGCAGCCTCCCAGACCAAGGGGACACCATATATTTT. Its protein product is CASSLPDQGDTIYF.

This chain's CDR3 is CASSYPGGTETQYF. The CDR3 DNA reads TGTGCCAGCAGTTACCCAGGGGGCACGGAGACCCAGTACTTC. The chain employs TRBV6-6 and TRBJ2-5; 8 positions match TRBD1. Germline CDR1 and CDR2: MNHNY and SVGAGI (reference sequence). After removal of 2 bases from V and 5 bases from J, the junction contained 4 bases not matched to a gene. The CDR3 contains 14 residues.

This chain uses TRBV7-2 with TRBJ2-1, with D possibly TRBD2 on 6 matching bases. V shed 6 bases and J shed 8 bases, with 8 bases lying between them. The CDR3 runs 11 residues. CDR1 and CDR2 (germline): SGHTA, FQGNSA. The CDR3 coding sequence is TGTGCCAGCAGTTGGGGGGATGAGCAGTTCTTC. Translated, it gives CASSWGDEQFF.

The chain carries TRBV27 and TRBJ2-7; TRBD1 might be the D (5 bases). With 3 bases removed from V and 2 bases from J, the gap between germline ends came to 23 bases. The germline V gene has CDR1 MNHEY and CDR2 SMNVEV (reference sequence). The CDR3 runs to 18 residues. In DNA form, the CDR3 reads TGTGCCAGCAGTTTCCGTAACATCACACTTAAAGGGGCCTACGAGCAGTACTTC. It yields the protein CASSFRNITLKGAYEQYF.

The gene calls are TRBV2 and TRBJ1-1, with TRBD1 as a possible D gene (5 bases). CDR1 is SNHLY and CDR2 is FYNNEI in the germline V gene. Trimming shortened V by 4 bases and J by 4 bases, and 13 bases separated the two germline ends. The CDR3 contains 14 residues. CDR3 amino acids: CASSVELGRTEAFF. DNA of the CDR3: TGTGCCAGCAGTGTCGAGCTGGGGCGCACTGAAGCTTTCTTT.

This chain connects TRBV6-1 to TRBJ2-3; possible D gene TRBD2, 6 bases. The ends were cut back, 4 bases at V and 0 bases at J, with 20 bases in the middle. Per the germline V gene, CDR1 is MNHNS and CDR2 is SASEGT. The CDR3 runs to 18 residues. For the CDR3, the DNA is TGTGCCAGCAGTGGCCCCCCCTTGGCAGGGACTAGCACAGATACGCAGTATTTT. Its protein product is CASSGPPLAGTSTDTQYF.